This passage covers 23 T cell receptor beta chains from one sample sequenced in a study of blood T cells in healthy people across ages (dated by TCRdb to the mid-2010s). Libraries were constructed by 5' RACE. For sequencing, an Illumina HiSeq 2500 was employed. A second PCR of about 7 to 12 cycles was performed with a sample-barcoded 5' primer and a J-beta primer mix. The public reads were quality trimmed at Q25 with fastp and then assembled into clones with MiXCR by TCRdb, keeping productive beta chains. Records with the same CDR3 protein are collapsed into one entry carrying the most frequent genes and DNA. The sample table records almost 550,000 distinct CDR3 sequences; around 24% of these occur just once. Around 10% of the sample lies in the top ten. The same specimen was also included in a second study, on T cells of mothers and their children.

The source material was blood. These receptor sequences come from a boy younger than 18 in good health.

Ten or more counts support this clonotype. The chain employs TRBV7-2 and TRBJ1-2; 10 bases fit TRBD1. CDR1 and CDR2 (germline): SGHTA, FQGNSA. Germline trimming cut 5 bases from V and 4 bases from J; bases unmatched to any gene: 4. This CDR3 has 14 amino acids. This CDR3 reads CASSPGTGVYGYTF. DNA of the CDR3: TGTGCCAGCAGCCCCGGGACAGGGGTCTATGGCTACACCTTC.

This clonotype was observed a handful of times. V usage is TRBV5-1 and J usage is TRBJ2-2, with 8 bases identical to TRBD2. The length of the CDR3 is 15 residues. V trimming: 4 bases; J trimming: 1 base; junction bases outside the gene matches: 3. Germline CDR1 reads SGHRS; CDR2 reads YFSETQ. In nucleotides, the CDR3 is TGCGCCAGCAGCCCCAGCGGGGGGAACACCGGGGAGCTGTTTTTT. This sequence encodes CASSPSGGNTGELFF.

Comment on this clonotype: At one boundary the junction diverges from the germline segment, which might be a read error. The gene calls are TRBV7-2 and TRBJ2-5, with a weak D call TRBD2 (5 bases). In germline, CDR1 is SGHTA, CDR2 FQGNSA. There are 13 residues in the CDR3. The CDR3 region is CACSATRQETQYF. The CDR3 bases are TGTGCCTGCAGTGCCACTAGGCAAGAGACCCAGTACTTC.

This clonotype was observed a handful of times. The chain employs TRBV7-2 and TRBJ2-5; 8 bases are a match to TRBD1. The CDR3 has 15 residues. V was clipped by 4 bases and J by 1 base; unmatched bases: 5. Germline V gives CDR1 SGHTA, CDR2 FQGNSA. This chain's CDR3 is CASSSEGTGQETQYF. The CDR3 region has the DNA TGTGCCAGCAGCTCCGAGGGGACAGGCCAAGAGACCCAGTACTTC.

This clonotype was observed a few times. V is TRBV10-3 and J is TRBJ2-3, with a weak D call TRBD1 (6 bases). Germline values: CDR1 ENHRY, CDR2 SYGVKD. Trimming stripped 10 bases from V and 5 bases from J, with 25 bases between. The CDR3 runs 16 residues. CDR3 in DNA: TGTGCCACCCAGGGGCTGGCGGTAGAGGAACAAGATACGCAGTATTTT. Translation: CATQGLAVEEQDTQYF.

This clonotype was recorded a few times. At one of its ends the junction is not consistent with the germline gene, which may arise from a read error. The genes are TRBV6-1 and TRBJ1-4; D is undetermined. The CDR3 consists of 13 residues. Germline V lookup: CDR1 MNHNS, CDR2 SASEGT. CDR3 amino acids: CASREATNEKLFF. The CDR3 bases are TGTGCCAGCAGGGAAGCAACTAATGAAAAACTGTTTTTT.

The chain recombines TRBV7-8 with TRBJ2-7; 13 bases agree with TRBD2. CDR3 size: 16 residues. The V segment lost 5 bases and the J segment 5 bases; nucleotides outside the gene matches: 9. Germline CDR1 is SGHVS and CDR2 is FQNEAQ. The CDR3 DNA is TGTGCCAGCAGCCGGCCTGGACTAGCGGGGGTCCACGAGCAGTACTTC. Translated, it gives CASSRPGLAGVHEQYF.

The chain combines TRBV15 with TRBJ2-7, with D possibly TRBD1 on 5 matching bases. In germline, CDR1 is LNHNV, CDR2 YYDKDF (reference sequence). This CDR3 region has 15 residues. The V gene lost 0 bases and the J gene lost 2 bases, with 11 bases spanning the gap. DNA of the CDR3: TGTGCCACCAGCAGAGATAAGGGGCAGACCTACGAGCAGTACTTC. Translation gives CATSRDKGQTYEQYF.

As concerns this clonotype: A read error may account for a junction end that differs from germline. V gene TRBV20-1 combines with J gene TRBJ2-3, with unresolved D. The CDR3 sequence is 17 residues long. Germline CDR1 is DFQATT and CDR2 is SNEGSKA (reference sequence). CDR3 sequence reads: CGARSILGTASTDTQYF. The CDR3 DNA reads TGCGGTGCTAGATCAATATTGGGAACCGCTAGCACAGATACGCAGTATTTT.

Only a few counts were recorded for this clonotype. The gene calls are TRBV6-2 or TRBV6-3 and TRBJ2-4, with D uncertain. The CDR3 covers 12 residues. V gave up 2 bases and J gave up 5 bases, with 4 bases separating them. CDR1 MNHEY and CDR2 SVGEGT come from the germline V gene. The DNA for the CDR3 is TGTGCCAGCAGTTACGCGGAAAACATTCAGTACTTC. Translation: CASSYAENIQYF.

This clonotype was detected a few times. The CDR3 loop reads CASRSSAGGPFNEQFF. The CDR3 DNA reads as TGTGCCAGCAGGTCTTCGGCGGGGGGGCCGTTCAATGAGCAGTTCTTC. V gene TRBV7-9 combines with J gene TRBJ2-5, with TRBD2 identical over 9 bases. Near its end, the DNA agrees better with TRBJ2-1, so the J call may be wrong. Germline CDR1 reads SEHNR; CDR2 reads FQNEAQ (reference sequence). CDR3 length equals 16 residues.

V usage is TRBV25-1 and J usage is TRBJ1-1, with 7 bases aligning to TRBD1. Germline CDR1 and CDR2: MGHDK and SYGVNS. The CDR3 extends over 15 amino acids. V trimming: 6 bases; J trimming: 4 bases; junction bases outside the gene matches: 11. CDR3 loop: CASRQTGMVGTEAFF. DNA of the CDR3: TGTGCCAGCAGACAGACAGGGATGGTCGGCACTGAAGCTTTCTTT.

This clonotype has at least ten counts. The chain is built from TRBV20-1 and TRBJ2-1; weak D call: TRBD2 (5 bases). The germline gives CDR1 DFQATT, CDR2 SNEGSKA (reference sequence). Trimming removed 6 bases at V and 3 bases at J, with 15 bases between. The CDR3 consists of 14 residues. CDR3 loop: CSAKGSEDYNEQFF. The DNA for the CDR3 is TGCAGTGCAAAAGGGAGCGAGGACTACAATGAGCAGTTCTTC.

This chain joins TRBV4-1 and TRBJ2-1; D uncertain. V was pared by 1 base and J by 8 bases, with 12 bases between. The CDR3 length is 14 residues. The germline V gene has CDR1 MGHRA and CDR2 YSYEKL. CDR3 coding DNA: TGCGCCAGCAGCCAAGCCCGGAGAGACGATGAGCAGTTCTTC. Protein: CASSQARRDDEQFF.

There are a few counts of this clonotype. The chain recombines TRBV29-1 with TRBJ2-5; a possible D gene is TRBD1 (6 bases). The CDR3 has 13 amino acids. V lost 6 bases, J lost 1 base, and 12 bases lay in between. Germline V CDR1 and CDR2: SQVTM, ANQGSEA. The chain's CDR3 is CSVYTGLQETQYF. CDR3 coding DNA: TGCAGCGTATACACAGGGCTCCAAGAGACCCAGTACTTC.

DNA for the CDR3: TGTGCCAGCAGTTCAAGGGGGCGTTTGACAGATACGCAGTATTTT. This encodes CASSSRGRLTDTQYF. The chain couples TRBV12-3 or TRBV12-4 to TRBJ2-3; 7 bases align to TRBD1. The CDR3 runs 15 residues. The V gene end was trimmed by 4 bases and the J gene end by 3 bases; junction bases not matched to a gene: 7.

This clonotype was counted only a few times. The gene calls are TRBV5-5 and TRBJ2-3; the match to TRBD1 covers 9 bases. In germline, CDR1 is SGHKS, CDR2 YYEKEE (reference sequence). Trimming removed 4 bases from V and 2 bases from J; junction bases left unmatched: 8. The CDR3 sequence is 16 residues long. CDR3 nucleotide sequence: TGTGCCAGCAGCCTAGACAGGGGGGGCTACACAGATACGCAGTATTTT. This sequence encodes CASSLDRGGYTDTQYF.

This clonotype was seen more than once but under ten times. The chain recombines TRBV29-1 with TRBJ2-7, with D perhaps being TRBD1 or TRBD2 (5 bases each). CDR1 SQVTM and CDR2 ANQGSEA come from the germline V gene. CDR3 length: 13 amino acids. The ends were cut back, 6 bases at V and 0 bases at J, with 12 bases in the middle. In DNA form, the CDR3 reads TGCAGCGTCGGCCCGGGGCGCTCCTACGAGCAGTACTTC. The encoded protein is CSVGPGRSYEQYF.

The chain has TRBV7-9 and TRBJ2-5; the match to TRBD2 covers 13 bases. The J call is uncertain, as TRBJ2-7 better fits the DNA end. The CDR3 length is 15 residues. From germline, CDR1 is SEHNR and CDR2 FQNEAQ (reference sequence). The CDR3 DNA reads as TGTGCCAGCAGCCAGGGACTAGCGGGACACTACGAGCAGTACTTC. Residues: CASSQGLAGHYEQYF.

The chain recombines TRBV25-1 with TRBJ2-1, with 9 bases that match TRBD2. Losses at the gene ends were 0 bases for V and 1 base for J; bases not matched to a gene: 7. There are 18 residues in the CDR3. Per germline, CDR1 MGHDK and CDR2 SYGVNS. DNA of the CDR3: TGTGCCAGCAGTGAATATAGGCGCCTAGCGGGATCCTACAATGAGCAGTTCTTC. It translates to CASSEYRRLAGSYNEQFF.

This clonotype was counted once. The V and J genes are TRBV27 and TRBJ1-2; 7 positions match TRBD1. This CDR3 comprises 14 residues. Germline V gives CDR1 MNHEY, CDR2 SMNVEV (reference sequence). The V and J ends lost 6 bases and 4 bases, in that order; junction bases with no gene match: 8. The CDR3 protein is CASRRPGQTYGYTF. DNA for the CDR3: TGTGCCAGCAGGAGACCGGGACAGACCTATGGCTACACCTTC.

This clonotype appeared a few times. The CDR3 reads CASSSSLAGVRLSAETQYF. CDR3 DNA sequence: TGTGCCAGCAGCTCCTCTCTAGCGGGAGTACGCCTGTCGGCTGAGACCCAGTACTTC. The V call is TRBV7-2, the J call TRBJ2-5, with 10 bases matching TRBD2. The CDR3 runs to 19 residues. Germline V gene lookup returns CDR1 SGHTA and CDR2 FQGNSA. The V gene end was trimmed by 4 bases and the J gene end by 5 bases; junction bases not matched to a gene: 19.

V usage is TRBV19 and J usage is TRBJ1-6, with D hard to call. CDR1 and CDR2 from the germline V gene are LNHDA and SQIVND (reference sequence). The CDR3 is 13 amino acids. Trimming pared 6 bases from V and 7 bases from J, leaving 10 bases between. CDR3 coding DNA: TGTGCCAGTAGCTGGGAAGGCAATTCACCCCTCCACTTT. This encodes CASSWEGNSPLHF. Variable domain in full (rest from reference TRBV19 and TRBJ1-6): DGGITQSPKYLFRKEGQNVTLSCEQNLNHDAMYWYRQDPGQGLRLIYYSQIVNDFQKGDIAEGYSVSREKKESFPLTVTSAQKNPTAFYLCASSWEGNSPLHFGNGTRLTVT.